The clone carrying this TCR beta chain was seen only once. Antigen unknown. The CDR3 totals 13 residues. Per germline, CDR1 SQVTM and CDR2 ANQGSEA. This record comes from a study of post-analysis software for immune sequencing data. Turning to the study itself: Relapsing-remitting, secondary progressive and progressive-relapsing courses of multiple sclerosis were included. Whole-study results and caveats: Among four to six TRBV segments more frequent in patients than controls were TRBV5-6, TRBV5-1 and TRBV20-1. Clustering by F measure revealed strong co-clustering among samples prepared together in one batch. In multiple sclerosis, normalized Chao1 diversity was significantly below that of controls.

Prepared TCR beta cDNA libraries contained unique molecular identifiers. Between roughly 0.9 and 11 million T cells gave rise to some 470,000 cDNA molecules. MiXCR, applied by TCRdb to the PCR reads, yields one record per CDR3 protein. The data show approximately 440,000 distinct CDR3 sequences, roughly 45% seen once. The sample was blood. This TCR was sampled from a girl aged 5-17 years with multiple sclerosis. The chain recombines TRBV29-1 with TRBJ2-7, with D perhaps assigned TRBD1 or TRBD2 (5 bases each). The J call may be faulty, since TRBJ2-5 better matches the DNA end. Here the CDR3 DNA reads TGCAGCGTTACAGGACGGGGTTGGGAGACCCAGTACTTC. Translating gives CSVTGRGWETQYF.